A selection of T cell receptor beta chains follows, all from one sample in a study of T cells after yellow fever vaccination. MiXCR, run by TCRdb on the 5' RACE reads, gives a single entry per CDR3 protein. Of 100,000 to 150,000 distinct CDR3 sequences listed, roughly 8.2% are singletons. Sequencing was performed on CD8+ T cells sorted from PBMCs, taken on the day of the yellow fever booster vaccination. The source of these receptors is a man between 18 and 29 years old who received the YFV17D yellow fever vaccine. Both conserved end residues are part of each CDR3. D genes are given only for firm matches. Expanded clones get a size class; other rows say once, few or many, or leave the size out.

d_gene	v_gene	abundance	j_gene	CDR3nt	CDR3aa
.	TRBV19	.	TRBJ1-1	TGTGCCAGTAGTATAGGGCAGGGGACTGAAGCTTTCTTT	CASSIGQGTEAFF
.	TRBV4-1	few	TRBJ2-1	TGCGCCAGCAGCCAAGATAAGCTTGGCTCCTACAATGAGCAGTTCTTC	CASSQDKLGSYNEQFF
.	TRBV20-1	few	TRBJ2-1	TGCAGTGCTAGAGTGGACACCTACAATGAGCAGTTCTTC	CSARVDTYNEQFF
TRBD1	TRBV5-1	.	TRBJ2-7	TGCGCCAGCAGCTTGGTACAGGGGTTGGCCTACGAGCAGTACTTC	CASSLVQGLAYEQYF
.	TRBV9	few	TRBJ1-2	TGTGCCAGCAGCGTAGGGGGGTCTGGCTACACCTTC	CASSVGGSGYTF
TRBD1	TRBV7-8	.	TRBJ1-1	TGTGCCAGCAGCGATCCTTCCGGGACAGGCGGTAGTATTCAAGCTTTCTTT	CASSDPSGTGGSIQAFF
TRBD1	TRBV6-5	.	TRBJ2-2	TGTGCCAGCAGTTACACCGGGACAGGGGTCACCGGGGAGCTGTTTTTT	CASSYTGTGVTGELFF
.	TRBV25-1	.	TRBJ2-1	TGTGCCAGCAGTGAAGGAGTCAGTCGTGCCGGTGAGCAGTTCTTC	CASSEGVSRAGEQFF
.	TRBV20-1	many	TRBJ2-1	TGCAGTGCTAGAGTGAGTTTGGAGCAGTTCTTC	CSARVSLEQFF
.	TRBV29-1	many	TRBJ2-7	TGCAGCGTTGTGGGGGGGCATACCTACGAGCAGTACTTC	CSVVGGHTYEQYF
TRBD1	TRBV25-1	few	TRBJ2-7	TGTGCCAGCAAGCAGGGGGTCTACGAGCAGTACTTC	CASKQGVYEQYF
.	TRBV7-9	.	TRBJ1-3	TGTGCCAGCAGCGGCCGGGACCGCAACTCTGGAAACACCATATATTTT	CASSGRDRNSGNTIYF
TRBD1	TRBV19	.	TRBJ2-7	TGTGCCAGTACCCTACAGGGGAATCACCACGAGCAGTACTTC	CASTLQGNHHEQYF
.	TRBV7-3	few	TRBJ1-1	TGTGCCAGCAGCTTGCAGGGGCGGGAAGCTTTCTTT	CASSLQGREAFF
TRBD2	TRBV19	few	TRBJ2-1	TGTGCCAGTAGTAAAGGACCGGGAGGTGAGCAGTTCTTC	CASSKGPGGEQFF
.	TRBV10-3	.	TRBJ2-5	TGTGCCATCAGTGAGCCGGCCCGAGGCCCCCGCGGGGAGAGCCAAGAGACCCAGTACTTC	CAISEPARGPRGESQETQYF
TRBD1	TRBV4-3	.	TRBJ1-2	TGCGCCAGCAGCCACCCGGGACAGGGAAACTATGGCTACACCTTC	CASSHPGQGNYGYTF
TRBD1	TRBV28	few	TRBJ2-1	TGTGCCAGCAGTTCCGGACAGGGAGGTTACAATGAGCAGTTCTTC	CASSSGQGGYNEQFF
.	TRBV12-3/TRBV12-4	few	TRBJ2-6	TGTGCCAGCAGTTTAGGAGTCTCTGGGGCCAACGTCCTGACTTTC	CASSLGVSGANVLTF
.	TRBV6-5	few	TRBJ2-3	TGTGCCAGCAGTTACTCGGTTCGAGTACCTCCAGATACGCAGTATTTT	CASSYSVRVPPDTQYF